This TCR beta chain was recovered during a study of T cell responses to AZD1222 COVID-19 vaccine. General study points: Reports say nearly half of spike-specific TCRs go after unmutated variant regions. Compared with day 0, the breadth and depth of the Spike-specific TCR repertoire rose significantly after two doses of AZD1222. Repertoire sampling was restricted to post-peak T cell response timepoints.

V shed 5 bases, J shed 6 bases, and the junction held 9 bases outside the gene matches. Germline CDR1 SGHAT, CDR2 FQDESV (reference sequence). The CDR3 sequence is 14 residues long. Concerning this clone: Its antigen is undetermined.

This table comes from immunoSEQ multiplex PCR, and its TCRdb copy is limited to in-frame clones, with some not included. The table lists around 89,000 clones, under 90% of them singletons. The sequences come from peripheral blood, collected on day 0 of AZD1222 vaccination. This clonotype was obtained from an adult in good health. V gene TRBV11-1 combines with J gene TRBJ1-2; TRBD1 matches at 7 bases. The CDR3 loop is CASSALQGRDGYTF. CDR3 coding DNA: TGTGCCAGCAGCGCGCTACAGGGGAGGGATGGCTACACCTTC.